A selection of T cell receptor beta chains follows, all from one sample in a study of blood T cell repertoires in COVID-19. Here immunoSEQ multiplex PCR was the method, and the copy in TCRdb shows in-frame clones only, minus some. The sample has approximately 62,000 clones, approximately 80% seen once. Sequenced input: peripheral blood. These TCRs come from a woman in her 50s with active or convalescent COVID-19. The CDR3 runs from the conserved cysteine through the conserved F or W. A D gene is named only where the DNA matches it firmly. Some rows have no size entry. The others give once, few or many, or a class for an expanded clone.

abundance,v_gene,d_gene,j_gene,len,CDR3aa,CDR3nt
-,TRBV5-5,TRBD2,TRBJ2-3,14,CASSSGTITETQYF,TGTGCCAGCAGCTCAGGGACTATTACGGAGACGCAGTATTTT
-,TRBV7-8,TRBD2,TRBJ2-3,14,CASVLAGDTDTQYF,TGTGCCAGCGTACTAGCGGGAGACACAGATACGCAGTATTTT
-,TRBV7-2,-,TRBJ1-5,12,CASTRTRGEQHF,TGTGCCAGCACACGGACCAGGGGCGAACAGCATTTT
-,TRBV3-1/TRBV3-2,-,TRBJ2-7,13,CASSQALLPEQYF,TGTGCCAGCAGCCAAGCCTTACTACCCGAGCAGTACTTC
-,TRBV6-5,-,TRBJ1-1,15,CASSYSTSGGTEAFF,TGTGCCAGCAGTTACTCGACAAGCGGGGGCACTGAAGCTTTCTTT
-,TRBV27,-,TRBJ1-1,14,CASSRRQENTEAFF,TGTGCCAGCAGTCGGCGACAAGAGAACACTGAAGCTTTCTTT
-,TRBV7-9,TRBD1,TRBJ2-7,14,CASSPRGLSYEQYF,TGTGCCAGCAGCCCCAGGGGGCTATCGTACGAGCAGTACTTC
-,TRBV27,TRBD1,TRBJ1-1,15,CASSLSPDRGSSAFF,TGTGCCAGCAGTTTAAGCCCGGACAGGGGCTCATCAGCTTTCTTT
-,TRBV28,TRBD1,TRBJ2-7,15,CASSPSLGTGREQYF,TGTGCCAGCTCTCCCTCGTTGGGGACAGGGCGAGAGCAGTACTTC
-,TRBV9,TRBD1,TRBJ1-1,13,CASSAGQATEAFF,TGTGCCAGCAGCGCGGGACAGGCCACTGAAGCTTTCTTT
few,TRBV7-2,TRBD1,TRBJ2-2,14,CASGPGTVTGELFF,TGTGCCAGCGGCCCCGGGACAGTTACCGGGGAGCTGTTTTTT
-,TRBV7-2,-,TRBJ2-7,11,CASSLFNEQYF,TGTGCCAGCAGCTTATTCAACGAGCAGTACTTC
-,TRBV6-5,-,TRBJ2-3,15,CASTGLGGRTDTQYF,TGTGCCAGCACCGGGTTAGGGGGAAGAACAGATACGCAGTATTTT
many,TRBV14,-,TRBJ2-3,15,CASSQGLASTDTQYF,TGTGCCAGCAGCCAAGGCCTAGCTAGCACAGATACGCAGTATTTT
-,TRBV5-1,TRBD1,TRBJ1-2,15,CASSPPGTGTEGYTF,TGCGCCAGCAGCCCCCCCGGGACAGGGACGGAGGGCTACACCTTC
-,TRBV11-2,TRBD1,TRBJ1-1,14,CASSLNRQGLRAFF,TGTGCCAGCAGCTTAAATAGACAGGGCCTTAGAGCTTTCTTT
-,TRBV6-5,-,TRBJ2-7,14,CASSYSRGPYEQYF,TGTGCCAGCAGTTACTCGAGAGGTCCCTACGAGCAGTACTTC
-,TRBV2,TRBD2,TRBJ2-3,17,CASSEPSSGRATDTQYF,TGTGCCAGCAGCGAACCCTCTAGCGGGAGGGCCACAGATACGCAGTATTTT
once,TRBV5-1,TRBD2,TRBJ2-1,14,CASSPTGGSNEQFF,TGCGCCAGCAGCCCGACGGGGGGAAGCAATGAGCAGTTCTTC
-,TRBV19,TRBD1,TRBJ1-1,14,CASSPGQGSAEAFF,TGTGCCAGTAGCCCGGGACAGGGATCGGCTGAAGCTTTCTTT
-,TRBV7-9,-,TRBJ2-2,14,CASSPRLDSGELFF,TGTGCCAGCAGCCCCCGACTAGACTCCGGGGAGCTGTTTTTT
few,TRBV9,-,TRBJ2-5,16,CASSRPGTDFQETQYF,TGTGCCAGCAGTCGTCCCGGGACTGACTTCCAAGAGACCCAGTACTTC
-,TRBV27,-,TRBJ1-2,16,CASGFGRGRPNYGYTF,TGTGCCAGCGGTTTCGGGAGGGGAAGACCTAACTATGGCTACACCTTC
-,TRBV4-3,-,TRBJ2-1,16,CASSQDSSEGYNEQFF,TGCGCCAGCAGCCAAGATTCCAGCGAGGGCTACAATGAGCAGTTCTTC
once,TRBV29-1,-,TRBJ2-3,15,CSVGEGGIGTDTQYF,TGCAGCGTCGGGGAGGGGGGGATCGGCACAGATACGCAGTATTTT
-,TRBV18,TRBD1,TRBJ1-3,16,CASSPDRGHGGNTIYF,TGTGCCAGCTCACCCGACAGGGGGCATGGTGGAAACACCATATATTTT
few,TRBV27,-,TRBJ1-4,16,CASSPSPGTPYEKLFF,TGTGCCAGCAGTCCCTCCCCAGGGACTCCATATGAAAAACTGTTTTTT
-,TRBV20-1,TRBD1,TRBJ1-6,16,CSASATGGSYNSPLHF,TGCAGTGCTAGTGCCACAGGGGGCTCCTATAATTCACCCCTCCACTTT
-,TRBV29-1,-,TRBJ1-1,13,CSVEGYMNTEAFF,TGCAGCGTTGAAGGGTACATGAACACTGAAGCTTTCTTT
-,TRBV6-5,-,TRBJ1-2,15,CASSYSPRANYGYTF,TGTGCCAGCAGTTACTCGCCGAGAGCTAACTATGGCTACACCTTC
-,TRBV11-3,-,TRBJ2-1,13,CASSPQGYNEQFF,TGTGCCAGCAGCCCACAGGGCTACAATGAGCAGTTCTTC
-,TRBV7-3,TRBD2,TRBJ2-3,14,CASSSTSGTDTQYF,TGTGCCAGCAGCTCTACTAGCGGCACAGATACGCAGTATTTT
-,TRBV7-9,TRBD2,TRBJ2-1,15,CASSLGLAEYNEQFF,TGTGCCAGCAGCTTAGGACTAGCGGAGTACAATGAGCAGTTCTTC
-,TRBV4-1,-,TRBJ1-1,15,CASSHARDIGGGAFF,TGCGCCAGCAGCCACGCCCGGGACATAGGGGGTGGAGCTTTCTTT
-,TRBV30,TRBD2,TRBJ2-3,15,CAWSGGGKFTDTQYF,TGTGCCTGGAGTGGCGGGGGAAAATTCACAGATACGCAGTATTTT
few,TRBV7-9,TRBD1,TRBJ1-6,15,CASSVGQGWNSPLHF,TGTGCCAGCAGCGTGGGACAGGGGTGGAATTCACCCCTCCACTTT
-,TRBV7-2,-,TRBJ2-6,14,CASSKRAGANVLTF,TGTGCCAGCAGCAAGAGGGCTGGGGCCAACGTCCTGACTTTC
-,TRBV25-1,-,TRBJ2-3,16,CASSDELGRATDTQYF,TGTGCCAGCAGTGATGAACTGGGCCGAGCCACAGATACGCAGTATTTT
-,TRBV4-3,TRBD2,TRBJ2-3,16,CASSPLSAGGRDTQYF,TGCGCCAGCAGCCCCCTATCTGCGGGAGGGCGTGATACGCAGTATTTT
-,TRBV30,-,TRBJ1-4,13,CAALSATNEKLFF,TGTGCCGCCCTCTCAGCAACTAATGAAAAACTGTTTTTT
-,TRBV4-2,TRBD2,TRBJ2-5,17,CASSQDYGGRGAKTQYF,TGTGCCAGCAGCCAAGATTACGGCGGGAGGGGCGCAAAGACCCAGTACTTC
-,TRBV19,-,TRBJ1-5,12,CATGVGNQPQHF,TGTGCCACGGGGGTAGGCAATCAGCCCCAGCATTTT
-,TRBV7-2,TRBD2,TRBJ2-1,16,CASSLWTSGRRDEQFF,TGTGCCAGCAGCTTATGGACTAGCGGGAGGCGGGATGAGCAGTTCTTC
once,TRBV20-1,-,TRBJ1-2,12,CSASQGDYGYTF,TGCAGTGCTAGTCAGGGTGACTATGGCTACACCTTC
-,TRBV3-1/TRBV3-2,TRBD1,TRBJ1-4,17,CASSLQGALATNEKLFF,TGTGCCAGCAGCCTACAGGGGGCCCTTGCAACTAATGAAAAACTGTTTTTT
-,TRBV19,-,TRBJ1-2,13,CASGRGVNYGYTF,TGTGCCAGTGGCCGGGGGGTCAACTATGGCTACACCTTC
few,TRBV6-2/TRBV6-3,-,TRBJ2-1,16,CASSYGGSGPYNEQFF,TGTGCCAGCAGTTACGGTGGAAGCGGGCCTTACAATGAGCAGTTCTTC
-,TRBV30,TRBD2,TRBJ2-4,13,CAWSVGLAGVQYF,TGTGCCTGGAGTGTAGGGCTAGCGGGAGTTCAGTACTTC
few,TRBV10-2,TRBD1,TRBJ1-1,14,CASTPGQEGSEAFF,TGCGCCAGCACCCCGGGACAGGAGGGTTCTGAAGCTTTCTTT
-,TRBV6-2/TRBV6-3,-,TRBJ1-5,16,CASSSHVRADRQPQHF,TGTGCCAGCAGTTCCCATGTCAGGGCGGACCGTCAGCCCCAGCATTTT
-,TRBV6-1,-,TRBJ2-1,15,CASSEAGVSYNEQFF,TGTGCCAGCAGTGAAGCCGGTGTGTCCTACAATGAGCAGTTCTTC
-,TRBV9,-,TRBJ1-2,13,CASSLQGHGGYTF,TGTGCCAGCAGCCTCCAGGGCCACGGTGGCTACACCTTC
-,TRBV3-1/TRBV3-2,-,TRBJ2-7,14,CASSQGALAYEQYF,TGTGCCAGCAGCCAAGGCGCCTTAGCGTACGAGCAGTACTTC
few,TRBV2,TRBD1,TRBJ1-1,14,CASSYRGKGTEAFF,TGTGCCAGCAGCTACAGGGGAAAAGGCACTGAAGCTTTCTTT
-,TRBV11-2,-,TRBJ2-1,15,CASSLEAGSYNEQFF,TGTGCCAGCAGCTTGGAGGCCGGCTCCTACAATGAGCAGTTCTTC
-,TRBV9,TRBD1,TRBJ1-2,14,CASTVSGTAYGYTF,TGTGCCAGCACCGTCTCCGGGACAGCCTATGGCTACACCTTC
-,TRBV5-1,TRBD1,TRBJ1-4,14,CASSIGQGSEKLFF,TGCGCCAGCAGCATCGGACAGGGGAGTGAAAAACTGTTTTTT
-,TRBV6-4,TRBD1,TRBJ1-6,17,CASSDSGRGHLRSPLHF,TGTGCCAGCAGTGACTCAGGCAGGGGGCATCTTAGGTCACCCCTCCACTTT
-,TRBV19,-,TRBJ1-1,13,CASNGGMNTEAFF,TGTGCCAGCAATGGGGGCATGAACACTGAAGCTTTCTTT
-,TRBV29-1,-,TRBJ2-5,13,CSVDSPRGETQYF,TGCAGCGTTGACTCGCCACGAGGGGAGACCCAGTACTTC